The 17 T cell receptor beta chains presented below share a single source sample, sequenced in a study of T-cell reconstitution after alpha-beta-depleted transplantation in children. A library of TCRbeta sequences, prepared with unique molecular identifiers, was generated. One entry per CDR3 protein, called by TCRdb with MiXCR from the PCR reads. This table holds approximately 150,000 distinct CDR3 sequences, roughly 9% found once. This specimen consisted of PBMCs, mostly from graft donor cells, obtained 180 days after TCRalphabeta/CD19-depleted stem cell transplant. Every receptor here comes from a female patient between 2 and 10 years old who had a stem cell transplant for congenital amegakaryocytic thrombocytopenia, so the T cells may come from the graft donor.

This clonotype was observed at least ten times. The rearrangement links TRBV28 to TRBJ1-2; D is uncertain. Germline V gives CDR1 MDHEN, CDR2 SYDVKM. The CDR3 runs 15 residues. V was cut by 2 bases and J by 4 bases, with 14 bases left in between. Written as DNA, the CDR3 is TGTGCCAGCAGTTTAGGGCGGGGTTCAATCTATGGCTACACCTTC. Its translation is CASSLGRGSIYGYTF.

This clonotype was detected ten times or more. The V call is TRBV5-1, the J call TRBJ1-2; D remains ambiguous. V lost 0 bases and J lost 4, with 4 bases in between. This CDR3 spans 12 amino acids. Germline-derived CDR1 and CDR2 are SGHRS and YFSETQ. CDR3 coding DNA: TGCGCCAGCAGCTTGGAAGGCTATGGCTACACCTTC. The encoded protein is CASSLEGYGYTF.

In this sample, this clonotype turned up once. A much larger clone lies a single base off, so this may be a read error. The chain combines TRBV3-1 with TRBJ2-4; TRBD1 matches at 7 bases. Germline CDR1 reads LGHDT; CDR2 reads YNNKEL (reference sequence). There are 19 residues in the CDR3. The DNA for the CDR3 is TGTGCCAGCTGCCAAGATCAAGGGGGCGGATTCTATTCCAAAAACATTCAGTACTTC. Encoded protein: CASCQDQGGGFYSKNIQYF.

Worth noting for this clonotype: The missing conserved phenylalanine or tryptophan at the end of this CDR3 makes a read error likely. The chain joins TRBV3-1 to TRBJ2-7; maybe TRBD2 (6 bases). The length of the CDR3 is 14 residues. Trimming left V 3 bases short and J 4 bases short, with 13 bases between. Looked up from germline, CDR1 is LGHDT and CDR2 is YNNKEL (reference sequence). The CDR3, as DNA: TGTGCCAGCAGCCACCCTAGCGTGAAGTACGAGCAGTACTTG. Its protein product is CASSHPSVKYEQYL.

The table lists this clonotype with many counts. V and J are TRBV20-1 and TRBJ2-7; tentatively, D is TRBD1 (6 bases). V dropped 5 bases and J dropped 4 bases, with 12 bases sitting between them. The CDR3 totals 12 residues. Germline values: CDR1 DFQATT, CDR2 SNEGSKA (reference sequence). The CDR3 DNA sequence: TGCAGTGCTGGGGTAGGGGGTTACGAGCAGTACTTC. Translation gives CSAGVGGYEQYF.

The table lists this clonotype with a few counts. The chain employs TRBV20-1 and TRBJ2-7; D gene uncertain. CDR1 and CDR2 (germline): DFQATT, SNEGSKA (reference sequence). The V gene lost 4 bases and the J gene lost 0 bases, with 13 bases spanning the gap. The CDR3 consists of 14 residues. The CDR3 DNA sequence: TGCAGTGCTACCCTGGACGGTAGCTCCTACGAGCAGTACTTC. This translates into CSATLDGSSYEQYF.

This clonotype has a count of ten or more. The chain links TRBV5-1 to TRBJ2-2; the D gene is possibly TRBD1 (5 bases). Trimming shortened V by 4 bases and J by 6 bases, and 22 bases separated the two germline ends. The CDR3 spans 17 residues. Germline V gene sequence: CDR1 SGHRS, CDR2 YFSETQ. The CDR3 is CASSQPGHSRHPGELFF. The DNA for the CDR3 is TGCGCCAGCAGCCAACCAGGACATTCTAGGCACCCCGGGGAGCTGTTTTTT.

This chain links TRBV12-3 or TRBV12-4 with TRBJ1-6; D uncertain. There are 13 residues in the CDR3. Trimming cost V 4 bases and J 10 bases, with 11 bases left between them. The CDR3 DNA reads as TGTGCCAGCAGTTGGATGGAGGGCTCACCCCTCCACTTT. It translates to CASSWMEGSPLHF.

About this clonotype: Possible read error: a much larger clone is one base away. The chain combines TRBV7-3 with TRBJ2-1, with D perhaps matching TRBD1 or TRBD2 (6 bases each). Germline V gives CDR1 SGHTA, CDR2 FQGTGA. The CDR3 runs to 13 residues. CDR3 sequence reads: CSSSLYREAEQFF. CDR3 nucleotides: TGTTCCAGCAGCTTATACAGGGAGGCTGAGCAGTTCTTC.

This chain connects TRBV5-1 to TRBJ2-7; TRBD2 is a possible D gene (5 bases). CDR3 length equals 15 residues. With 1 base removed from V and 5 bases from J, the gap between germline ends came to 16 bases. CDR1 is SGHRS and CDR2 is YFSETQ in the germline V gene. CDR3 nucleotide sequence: TGCGCCAGCAGCTTGATGAGGGCAGATCGGCACGAGCAGTACTTC. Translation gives CASSLMRADRHEQYF.

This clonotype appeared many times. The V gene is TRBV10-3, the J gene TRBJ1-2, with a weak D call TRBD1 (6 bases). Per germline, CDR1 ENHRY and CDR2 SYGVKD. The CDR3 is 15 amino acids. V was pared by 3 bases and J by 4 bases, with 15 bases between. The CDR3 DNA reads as TGTGCCATCAGTGATTTATTGGGGGGCCGCTATGGCTACACCTTC. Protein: CAISDLLGGRYGYTF.

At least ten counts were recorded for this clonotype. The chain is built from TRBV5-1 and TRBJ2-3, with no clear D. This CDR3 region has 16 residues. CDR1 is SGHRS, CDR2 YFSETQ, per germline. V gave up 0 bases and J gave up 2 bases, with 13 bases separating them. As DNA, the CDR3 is TGCGCCAGCAGCTTGGTGGCTTCCGAACCCACAGATACGCAGTATTTT. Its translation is CASSLVASEPTDTQYF. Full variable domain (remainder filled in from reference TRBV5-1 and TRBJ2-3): KAGVTQTPRYLIKTRGQQVTLSCSPISGHRSVSWYQQTPGQGLQFLFEYFSETQRNKGNFPGRFSGRQFSNSRSEMNVSTLELGDSALYLCASSLVASEPTDTQYFGPGTRLTVL.

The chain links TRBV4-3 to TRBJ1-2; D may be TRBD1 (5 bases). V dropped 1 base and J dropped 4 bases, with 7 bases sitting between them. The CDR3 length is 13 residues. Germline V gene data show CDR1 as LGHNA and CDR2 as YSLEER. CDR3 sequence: CASSQGTPYGYTF. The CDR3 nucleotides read TGCGCCAGCAGCCAAGGGACACCCTATGGCTACACCTTC.

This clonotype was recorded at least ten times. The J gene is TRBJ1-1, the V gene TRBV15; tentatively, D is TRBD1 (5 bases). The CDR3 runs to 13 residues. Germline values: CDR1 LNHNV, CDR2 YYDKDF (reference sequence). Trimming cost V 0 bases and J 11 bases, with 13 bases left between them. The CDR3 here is CATSRDLRGSAFF. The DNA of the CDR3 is TGTGCCACCAGCAGAGATCTTAGGGGTTCGGCTTTCTTT. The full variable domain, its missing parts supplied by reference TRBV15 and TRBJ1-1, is DAMVIQNPRYQVTQFGKPVTLSCSQTLNHNVMYWYQQKSSQAPKLLFHYYDKDFNNEADTPDNFQSRRPNTSFCFLDIRSPGLGDTAMYLCATSRDLRGSAFFGQGTRLTVV.

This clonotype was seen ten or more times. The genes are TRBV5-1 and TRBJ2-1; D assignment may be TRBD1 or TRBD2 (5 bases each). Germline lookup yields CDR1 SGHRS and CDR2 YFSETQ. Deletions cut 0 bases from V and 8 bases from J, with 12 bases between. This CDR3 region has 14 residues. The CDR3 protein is CASSLGGAPDEQFF. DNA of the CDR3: TGCGCCAGCAGCTTGGGAGGGGCGCCGGATGAGCAGTTCTTC. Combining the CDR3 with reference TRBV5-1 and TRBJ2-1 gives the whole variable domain KAGVTQTPRYLIKTRGQQVTLSCSPISGHRSVSWYQQTPGQGLQFLFEYFSETQRNKGNFPGRFSGRQFSNSRSEMNVSTLELGDSALYLCASSLGGAPDEQFFGPGTRLTVL.

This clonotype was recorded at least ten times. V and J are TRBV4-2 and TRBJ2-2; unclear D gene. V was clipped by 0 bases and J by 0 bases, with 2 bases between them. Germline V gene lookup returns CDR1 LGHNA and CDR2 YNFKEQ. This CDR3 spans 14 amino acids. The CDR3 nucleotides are TGTGCCAGCAGCCAAGAACCGAACACCGGGGAGCTGTTTTTT. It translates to CASSQEPNTGELFF.

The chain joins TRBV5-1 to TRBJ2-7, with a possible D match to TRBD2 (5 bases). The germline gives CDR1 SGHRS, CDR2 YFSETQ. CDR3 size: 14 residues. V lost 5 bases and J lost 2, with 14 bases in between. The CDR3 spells CASREDGWAYEQYF. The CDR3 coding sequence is TGCGCCAGCAGGGAGGACGGTTGGGCCTACGAGCAGTACTTC.